The entry below gives a single TCR beta chain sequence along with its context. These data are taken from a study of beta chain features in type 1 diabetes. Naive, central memory, regulatory and stem cell-like memory cells within the CD4+ compartment were sorted using CD45RO/CCR7/CD25/CD127/CD95/CD27. Reverse transcribing all isolated RNA meant expressed TCRB transcripts were sequenced. Sequencing was performed with immunoSEQ multiplex PCR; in TCRdb, only in-frame clones are kept and a portion is missing. The table lists 400,000 to 600,000 clones, roughly 31% of them singletons. Germline-derived CDR1 and CDR2 are GTSNPN and SVGIG (reference sequence). The CDR3 runs to 15 residues. Trimming removed 0 bases from V and 7 bases from J; junction bases left unmatched: 7.

The source material was naive CD4+ T cells from blood. This chain connects TRBV30 to TRBJ1-1; TRBD1 agrees at 11 bases. This sequence was found in a man aged 18-30 years in good health. For the CDR3, the DNA is TGTGCCTGGAGTGTAAAGGACAGGGGGCTCGGTGAAGCTTTCTTT. It encodes CAWSVKDRGLGEAFF.